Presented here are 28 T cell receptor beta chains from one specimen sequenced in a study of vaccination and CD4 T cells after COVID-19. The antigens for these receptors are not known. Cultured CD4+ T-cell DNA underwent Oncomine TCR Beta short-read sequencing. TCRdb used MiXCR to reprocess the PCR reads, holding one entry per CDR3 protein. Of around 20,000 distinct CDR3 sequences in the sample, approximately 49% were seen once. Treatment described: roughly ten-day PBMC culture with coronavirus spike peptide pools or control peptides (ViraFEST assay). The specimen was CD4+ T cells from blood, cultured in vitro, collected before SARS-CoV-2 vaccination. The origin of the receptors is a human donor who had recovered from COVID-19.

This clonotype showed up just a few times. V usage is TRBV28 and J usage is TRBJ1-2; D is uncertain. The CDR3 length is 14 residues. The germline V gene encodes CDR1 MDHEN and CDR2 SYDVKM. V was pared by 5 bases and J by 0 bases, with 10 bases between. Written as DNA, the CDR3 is TGTGCCAGCAGTCGCCCGCTGGCTAACTATGGCTACACCTTC. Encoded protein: CASSRPLANYGYTF.

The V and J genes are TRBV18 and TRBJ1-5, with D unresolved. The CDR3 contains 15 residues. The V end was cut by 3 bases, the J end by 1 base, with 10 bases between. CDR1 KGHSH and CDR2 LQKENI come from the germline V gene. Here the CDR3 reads CASSPSIASNQPQHF. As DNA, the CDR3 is TGTGCCAGCTCACCTTCTATCGCAAGCAATCAGCCCCAGCATTTT.

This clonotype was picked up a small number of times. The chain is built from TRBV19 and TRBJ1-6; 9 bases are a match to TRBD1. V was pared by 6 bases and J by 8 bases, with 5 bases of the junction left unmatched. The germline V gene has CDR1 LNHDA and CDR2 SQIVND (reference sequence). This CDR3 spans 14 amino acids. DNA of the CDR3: TGTGCCAGTAGGCCCGGGACAGGGTATTCACCCCTCCACTTT. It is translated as CASRPGTGYSPLHF.

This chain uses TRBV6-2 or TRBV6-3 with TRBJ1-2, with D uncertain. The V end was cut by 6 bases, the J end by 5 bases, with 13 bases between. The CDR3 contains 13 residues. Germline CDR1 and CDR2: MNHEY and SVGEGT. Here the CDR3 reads CASSNKVRYGYTF. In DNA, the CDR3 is TGTGCCAGCAGCAACAAGGTGCGGTATGGCTACACCTTC.

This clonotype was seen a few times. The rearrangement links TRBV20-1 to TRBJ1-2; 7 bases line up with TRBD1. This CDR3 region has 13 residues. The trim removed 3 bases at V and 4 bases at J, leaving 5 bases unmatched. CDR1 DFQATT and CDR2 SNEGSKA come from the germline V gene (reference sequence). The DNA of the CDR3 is TGCAGTGCTAGGAGACAGGGCTCCTATGGCTACACCTTC. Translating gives CSARRQGSYGYTF.

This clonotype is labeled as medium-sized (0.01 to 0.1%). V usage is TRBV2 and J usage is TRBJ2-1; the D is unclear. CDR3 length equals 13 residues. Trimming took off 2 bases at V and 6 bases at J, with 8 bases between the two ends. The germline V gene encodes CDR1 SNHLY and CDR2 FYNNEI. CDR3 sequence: CASSEFDGNEQFF. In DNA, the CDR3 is TGTGCCAGCAGTGAATTTGACGGCAATGAGCAGTTCTTC.

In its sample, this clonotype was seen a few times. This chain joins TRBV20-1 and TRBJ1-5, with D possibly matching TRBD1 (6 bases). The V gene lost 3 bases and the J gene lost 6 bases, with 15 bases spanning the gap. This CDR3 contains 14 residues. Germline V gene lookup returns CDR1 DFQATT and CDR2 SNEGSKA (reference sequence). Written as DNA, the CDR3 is TGCAGTGCTAGTGAGGGGGGACGGGGTCAGCCCCAGCATTTT. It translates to CSASEGGRGQPQHF.

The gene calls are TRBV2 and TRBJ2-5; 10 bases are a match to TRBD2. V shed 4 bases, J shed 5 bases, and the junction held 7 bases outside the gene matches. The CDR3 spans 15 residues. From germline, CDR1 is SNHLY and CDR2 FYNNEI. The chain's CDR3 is CASSVQAGGEETQYF. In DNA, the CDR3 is TGTGCCAGCAGTGTGCAAGCGGGGGGGGAGGAGACCCAGTACTTC.

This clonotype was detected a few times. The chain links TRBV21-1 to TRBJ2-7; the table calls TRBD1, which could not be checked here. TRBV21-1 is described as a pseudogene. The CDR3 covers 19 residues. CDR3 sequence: CASSLQADTGSRSLYEQYF. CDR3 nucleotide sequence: TGTGCCAGCAGCCTTCAAGCAGATACAGGGTCTCGAAGCTTATACGAGCAGTACTTC.

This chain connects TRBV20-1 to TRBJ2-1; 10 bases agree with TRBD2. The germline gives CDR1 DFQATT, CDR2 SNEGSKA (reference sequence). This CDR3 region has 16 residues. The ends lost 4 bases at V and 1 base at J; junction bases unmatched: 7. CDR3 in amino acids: CSATDGSGRSYNEQFF. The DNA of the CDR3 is TGCAGTGCTACGGACGGTAGCGGGAGGTCCTACAATGAGCAGTTCTTC.

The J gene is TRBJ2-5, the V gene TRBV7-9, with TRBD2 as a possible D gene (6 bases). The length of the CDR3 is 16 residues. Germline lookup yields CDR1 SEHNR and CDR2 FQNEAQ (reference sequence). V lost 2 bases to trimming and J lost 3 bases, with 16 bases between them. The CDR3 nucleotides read TGTGCCAGCAGCTTACCTGCTATTGGGGGGAAAGAGACCCAGTACTTC. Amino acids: CASSLPAIGGKETQYF.

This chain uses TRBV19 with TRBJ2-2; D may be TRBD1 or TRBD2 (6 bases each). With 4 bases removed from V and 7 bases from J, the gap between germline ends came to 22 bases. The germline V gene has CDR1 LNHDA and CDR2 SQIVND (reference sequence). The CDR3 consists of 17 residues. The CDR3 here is CASSTSRVGGGVGELFF. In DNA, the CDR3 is TGTGCCAGTAGTACGTCTCGCGTTGGAGGGGGTGTCGGGGAGCTGTTTTTT.

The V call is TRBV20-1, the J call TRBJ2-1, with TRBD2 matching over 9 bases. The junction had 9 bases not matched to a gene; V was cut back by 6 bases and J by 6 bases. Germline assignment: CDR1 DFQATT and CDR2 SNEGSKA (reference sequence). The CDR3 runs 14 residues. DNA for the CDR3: TGCAGTGCCCGGGCTAGCGGGGTACTCAATGAGCAGTTCTTC. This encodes CSARASGVLNEQFF.

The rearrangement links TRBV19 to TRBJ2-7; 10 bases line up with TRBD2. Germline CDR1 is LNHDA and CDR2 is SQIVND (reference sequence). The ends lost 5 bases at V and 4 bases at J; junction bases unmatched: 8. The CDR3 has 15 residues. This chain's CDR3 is CASSPVLAGRYEQYF. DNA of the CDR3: TGTGCCAGTAGTCCAGTACTAGCGGGAAGGTACGAGCAGTACTTC.

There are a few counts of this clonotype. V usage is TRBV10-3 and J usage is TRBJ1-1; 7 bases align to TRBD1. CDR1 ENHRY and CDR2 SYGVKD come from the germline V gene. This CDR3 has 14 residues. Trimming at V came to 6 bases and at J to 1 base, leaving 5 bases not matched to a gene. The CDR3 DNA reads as TGTGCCATCAGCGACAGGGAGAGGAACACTGAAGCTTTCTTT. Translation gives CAISDRERNTEAFF.

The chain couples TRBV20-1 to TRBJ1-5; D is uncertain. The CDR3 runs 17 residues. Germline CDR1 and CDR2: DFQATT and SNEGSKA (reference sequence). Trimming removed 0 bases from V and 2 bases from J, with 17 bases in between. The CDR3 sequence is CSARDLNWSSGNQPQHF. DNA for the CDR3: TGCAGTGCTAGAGATCTGAACTGGAGTTCAGGCAATCAGCCCCAGCATTTT.

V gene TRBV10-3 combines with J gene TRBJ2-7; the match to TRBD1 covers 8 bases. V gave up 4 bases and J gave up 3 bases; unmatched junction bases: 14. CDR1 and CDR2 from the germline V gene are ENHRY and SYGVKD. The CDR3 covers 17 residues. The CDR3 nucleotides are TGTGCCATCAGTGTTCTTCAGGGGACAGGCGGTTTCTACGAGCAGTACTTC. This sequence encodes CAISVLQGTGGFYEQYF.

The CDR3 bases are TGTGCCAGCAGCTTAGTTGTGACCAGAGCCCTAGGGGAGCAGTTCTTC. Its translation: CASSLVVTRALGEQFF. This rearrangement joins TRBV7-2 to TRBJ2-1; D unresolved. V was pared by 1 base and J by 10 bases, with 20 bases between. This CDR3 is built from 16 residues. Germline assignment: CDR1 SGHTA and CDR2 FQGNSA.

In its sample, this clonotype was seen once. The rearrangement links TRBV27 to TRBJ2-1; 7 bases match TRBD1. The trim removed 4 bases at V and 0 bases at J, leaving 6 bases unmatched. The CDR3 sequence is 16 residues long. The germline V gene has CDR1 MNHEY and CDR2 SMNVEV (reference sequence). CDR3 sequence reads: CASSSRTGSSYNEQFF. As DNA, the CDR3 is TGTGCCAGCAGTTCCAGGACAGGAAGCTCCTACAATGAGCAGTTCTTC.

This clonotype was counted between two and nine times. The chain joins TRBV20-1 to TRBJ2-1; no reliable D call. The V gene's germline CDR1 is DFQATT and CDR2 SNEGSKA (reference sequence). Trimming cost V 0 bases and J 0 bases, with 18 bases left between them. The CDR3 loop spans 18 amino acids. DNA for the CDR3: TGCAGTGCTAGAGATAGCTTCGGGTTCCCCAGCTCCTACAATGAGCAGTTCTTC. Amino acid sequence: CSARDSFGFPSSYNEQFF.

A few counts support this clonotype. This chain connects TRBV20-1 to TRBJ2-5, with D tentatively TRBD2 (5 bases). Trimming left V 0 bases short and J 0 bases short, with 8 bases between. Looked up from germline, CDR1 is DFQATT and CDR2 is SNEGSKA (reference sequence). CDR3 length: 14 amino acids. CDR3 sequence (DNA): TGCAGTGCTAGAGATGAGGGAGACCAAGAGACCCAGTACTTC. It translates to CSARDEGDQETQYF.

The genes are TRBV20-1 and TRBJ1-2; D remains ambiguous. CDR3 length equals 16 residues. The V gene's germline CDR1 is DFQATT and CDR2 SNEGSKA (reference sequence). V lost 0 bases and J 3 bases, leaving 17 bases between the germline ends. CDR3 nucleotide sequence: TGCAGTGCTAGAGAGGATGGAACCTCCTCCGACTATGGCTACACCTTC. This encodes CSAREDGTSSDYGYTF.

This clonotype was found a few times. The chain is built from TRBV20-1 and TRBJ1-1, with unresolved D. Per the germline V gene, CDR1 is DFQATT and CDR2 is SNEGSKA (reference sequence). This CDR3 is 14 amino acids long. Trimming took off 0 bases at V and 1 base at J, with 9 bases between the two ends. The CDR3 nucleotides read TGCAGTGCTAGAGATCCAGGCAAGAACACTGAAGCTTTCTTT. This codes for CSARDPGKNTEAFF.

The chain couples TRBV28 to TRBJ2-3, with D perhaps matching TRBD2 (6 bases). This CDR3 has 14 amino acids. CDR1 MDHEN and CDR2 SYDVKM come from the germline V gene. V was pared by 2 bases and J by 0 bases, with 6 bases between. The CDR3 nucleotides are TGTGCCAGCAGTTTAGGAGGGAGCACAGATACGCAGTATTTT. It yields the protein CASSLGGSTDTQYF.

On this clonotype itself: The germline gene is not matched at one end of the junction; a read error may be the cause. The CDR3 is CTSRGTGVEKLFF. As DNA, the CDR3 is TGTACCAGCAGGGGGACAGGGGTTGAAAAACTGTTTTTT. The J gene is TRBJ1-4, the V gene TRBV12-3 or TRBV12-4, with 10 bases that match TRBD1. The CDR3 is 13 amino acids.

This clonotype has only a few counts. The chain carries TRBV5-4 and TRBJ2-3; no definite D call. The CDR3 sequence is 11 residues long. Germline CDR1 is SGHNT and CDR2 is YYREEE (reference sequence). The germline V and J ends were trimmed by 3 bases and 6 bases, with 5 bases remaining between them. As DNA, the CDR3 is TGTGCCAGCAGCTACGGGGATACGCAGTATTTT. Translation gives CASSYGDTQYF.

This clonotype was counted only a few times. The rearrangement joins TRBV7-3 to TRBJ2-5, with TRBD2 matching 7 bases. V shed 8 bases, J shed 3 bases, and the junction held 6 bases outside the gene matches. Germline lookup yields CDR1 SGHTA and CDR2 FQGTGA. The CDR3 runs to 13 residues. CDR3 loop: CASSSSGEETQYF. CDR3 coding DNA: TGTGCCAGCTCATCCAGCGGGGAAGAGACCCAGTACTTC.

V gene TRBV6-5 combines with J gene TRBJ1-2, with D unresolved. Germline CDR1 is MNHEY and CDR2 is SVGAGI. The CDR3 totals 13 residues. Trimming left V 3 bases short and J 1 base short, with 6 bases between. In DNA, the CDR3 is TGTGCCAGCAGTTATGGCAATAACTATGGCTACACCTTC. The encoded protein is CASSYGNNYGYTF.